These T cell receptor beta chains were read from a single sample in a study of chemoradiotherapy in HPV16-positive cancers. The table came from immunoSEQ multiplex PCR; TCRdb's copy has only in-frame clones and leaves some out. The table includes around 23,000 clones, about 90% detected once. Material: blood, obtained from a patient who underwent chemoradiotherapy. The receptors were sampled from a human donor with HPV-associated anogenital cancer. The CDR3 runs from the conserved cysteine through the conserved F or W. Each record gives: J gene, D gene, V gene, CDR3 DNA, CDR3 protein. The D gene is left open where the match is weak.

>TRBJ2-2|TRBD2|TRBV28
TGTGCCAGCAGTTTATCGCTAGCGGGGACCGGGGAGCTGTTTTTT
CASSLSLAGTGELFF
>TRBJ1-2|NA|TRBV6-1
TGTGCCAGCAGTGGACCCGGAGGCTACACCTTC
CASSGPGGYTF
>TRBJ1-2|TRBD1|TRBV30
TGTGCCTGGATGACAGGGGGACTCTATGGCTACACCTTC
CAWMTGGLYGYTF
>TRBJ2-7|NA|TRBV7-9
TGTGCCAGCAGACCGCCCCAAGGACAGTTTAACGAGCAGTACTTC
CASRPPQGQFNEQYF
>TRBJ1-6|NA|TRBV7-8
TGTGCCAGCAGCACTACCCCCTATAATTCACCCCTCCACTTT
CASSTTPYNSPLHF
>TRBJ2-7|NA|TRBV5-6
TGTGCCAGCAGCTTGCGAGCTAGTCTCTCCTACGAGCAGTACTTC
CASSLRASLSYEQYF
>TRBJ2-6|NA|TRBV18
TGTGCCAGCTCCCCGCCGGGATACTCTGGGGCCAACGTCCTGACTTTC
CASSPPGYSGANVLTF
>TRBJ1-2|NA|TRBV7-6
TGTGCCAGCAGCTTAGGTGCCGCGTCACCTAACTATGGCTACACCTTC
CASSLGAASPNYGYTF
>TRBJ2-5|TRBD2|TRBV7-7
TGTGCCAGCAGCCCAGGACTAGCGGGGGGGCAAGAGACCCAGTACTTC
CASSPGLAGGQETQYF
>TRBJ2-1|NA|TRBV30
TGTGCCTGGAAAGCCGGGACGGGATACAATGAGCAGTTCTTC
CAWKAGTGYNEQFF
>TRBJ1-5|TRBD1|TRBV2
TGTGCCGCTACAGGGGGGGGGAATCAGCCCCAGCATTTT
CAATGGGNQPQHF